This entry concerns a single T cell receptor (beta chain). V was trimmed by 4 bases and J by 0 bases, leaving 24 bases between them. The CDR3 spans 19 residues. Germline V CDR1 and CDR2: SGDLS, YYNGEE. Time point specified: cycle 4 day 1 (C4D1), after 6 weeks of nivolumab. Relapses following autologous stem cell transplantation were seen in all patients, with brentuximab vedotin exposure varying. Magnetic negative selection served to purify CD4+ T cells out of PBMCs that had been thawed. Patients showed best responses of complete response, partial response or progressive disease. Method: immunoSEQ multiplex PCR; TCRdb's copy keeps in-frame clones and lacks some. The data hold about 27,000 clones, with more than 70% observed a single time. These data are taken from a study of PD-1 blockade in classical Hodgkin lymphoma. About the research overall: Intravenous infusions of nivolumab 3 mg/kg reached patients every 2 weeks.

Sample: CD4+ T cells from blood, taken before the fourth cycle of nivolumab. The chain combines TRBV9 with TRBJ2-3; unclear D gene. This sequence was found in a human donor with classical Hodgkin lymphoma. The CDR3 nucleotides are TGTGCCAGCAGCTCCTCCCTAAGAAGCCAGTCATCAAGCACAGATACGCAGTATTTT. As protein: CASSSSLRSQSSSTDTQYF.